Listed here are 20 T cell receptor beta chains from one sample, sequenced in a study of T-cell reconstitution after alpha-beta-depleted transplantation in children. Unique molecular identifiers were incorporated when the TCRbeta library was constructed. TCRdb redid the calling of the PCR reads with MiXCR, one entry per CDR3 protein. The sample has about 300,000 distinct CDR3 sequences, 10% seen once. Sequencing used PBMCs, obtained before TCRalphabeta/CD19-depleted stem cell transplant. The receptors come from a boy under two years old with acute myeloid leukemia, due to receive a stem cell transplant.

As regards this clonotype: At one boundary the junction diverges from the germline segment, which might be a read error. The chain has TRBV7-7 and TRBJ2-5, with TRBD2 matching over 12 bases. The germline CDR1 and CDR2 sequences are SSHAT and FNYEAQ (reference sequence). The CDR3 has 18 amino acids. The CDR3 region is CASSLAESLAGGQETQYF. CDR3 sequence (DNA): TGTGCTAGCAGCTTAGCCGAATCACTAGCGGGGGGACAAGAGACCCAGTACTTC.

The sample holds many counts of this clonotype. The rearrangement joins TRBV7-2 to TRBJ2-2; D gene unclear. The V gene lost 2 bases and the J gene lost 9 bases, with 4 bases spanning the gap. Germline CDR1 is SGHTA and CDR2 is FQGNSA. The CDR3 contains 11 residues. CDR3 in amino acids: CASSLIRELFF. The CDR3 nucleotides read TGTGCCAGCAGCTTAATTAGGGAGCTGTTTTTT.

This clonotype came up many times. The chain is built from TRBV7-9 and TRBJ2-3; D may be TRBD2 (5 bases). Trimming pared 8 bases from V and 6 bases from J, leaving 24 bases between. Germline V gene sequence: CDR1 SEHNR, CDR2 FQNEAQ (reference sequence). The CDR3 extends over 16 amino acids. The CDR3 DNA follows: TGTGCCAGCGGTTCCCAGACTACCCCACGTGGCGATACGCAGTATTTT. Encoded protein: CASGSQTTPRGDTQYF. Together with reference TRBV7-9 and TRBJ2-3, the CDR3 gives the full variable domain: DTGVSQNPRHKITKRGQNVTFRCDPISEHNRLYWYRQTLGQGPEFLTYFQNEAQLEKSRLLSDRFSAERPKGSFSTLEIQRTEQGDSAMYLCASGSQTTPRGDTQYFGPGTRLTVL.

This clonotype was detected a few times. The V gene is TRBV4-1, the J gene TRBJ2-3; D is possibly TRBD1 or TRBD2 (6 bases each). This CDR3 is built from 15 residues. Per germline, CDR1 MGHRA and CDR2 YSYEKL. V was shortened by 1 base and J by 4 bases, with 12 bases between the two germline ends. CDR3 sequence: CASSQGPGAADTQYF. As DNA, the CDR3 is TGCGCCAGCAGCCAAGGGCCGGGGGCGGCAGATACGCAGTATTTT.

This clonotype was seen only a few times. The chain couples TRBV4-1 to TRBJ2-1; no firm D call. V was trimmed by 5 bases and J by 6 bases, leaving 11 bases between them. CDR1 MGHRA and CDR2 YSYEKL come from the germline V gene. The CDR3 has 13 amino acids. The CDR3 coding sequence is TGCGCCAGCAGCGGGCTAGACTTCAATGAGCAGTTCTTC. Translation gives CASSGLDFNEQFF.

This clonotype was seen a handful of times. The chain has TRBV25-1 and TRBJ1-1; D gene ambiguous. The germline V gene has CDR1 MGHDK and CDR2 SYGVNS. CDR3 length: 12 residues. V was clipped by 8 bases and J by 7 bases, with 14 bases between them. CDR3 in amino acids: CASRHGSLEAFF. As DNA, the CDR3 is TGTGCCAGCCGACACGGGAGTCTTGAAGCTTTCTTT.

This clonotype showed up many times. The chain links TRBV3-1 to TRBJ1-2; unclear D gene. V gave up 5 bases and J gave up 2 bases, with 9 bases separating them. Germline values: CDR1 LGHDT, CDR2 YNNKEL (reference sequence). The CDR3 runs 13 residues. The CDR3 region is CASSFGRNYGYTF. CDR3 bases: TGTGCCAGCAGCTTTGGACGGAACTATGGCTACACCTTC.

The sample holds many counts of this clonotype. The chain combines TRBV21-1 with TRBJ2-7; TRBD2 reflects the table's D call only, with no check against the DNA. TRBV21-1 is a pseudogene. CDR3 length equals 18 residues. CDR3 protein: CASSSGGQTSGSSYEQYF. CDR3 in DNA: TGTGCCAGCAGCAGTGGGGGACAGACTAGCGGGAGCTCCTACGAGCAGTACTTC.

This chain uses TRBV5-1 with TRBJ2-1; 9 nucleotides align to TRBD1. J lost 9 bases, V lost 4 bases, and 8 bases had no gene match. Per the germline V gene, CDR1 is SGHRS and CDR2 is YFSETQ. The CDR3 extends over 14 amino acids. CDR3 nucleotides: TGCGCCAGCAGCGTCGGGACAGGGAGGCGTGAGCAGTTCTTC. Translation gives CASSVGTGRREQFF.

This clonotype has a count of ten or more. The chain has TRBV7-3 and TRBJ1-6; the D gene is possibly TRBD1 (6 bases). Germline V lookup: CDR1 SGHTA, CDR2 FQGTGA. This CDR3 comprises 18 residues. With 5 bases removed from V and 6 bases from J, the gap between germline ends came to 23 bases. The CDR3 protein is CASSPSRQGHDRNSPLHF. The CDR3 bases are TGTGCCAGCAGCCCAAGTCGGCAGGGGCATGATCGTAATTCACCCCTCCACTTT.

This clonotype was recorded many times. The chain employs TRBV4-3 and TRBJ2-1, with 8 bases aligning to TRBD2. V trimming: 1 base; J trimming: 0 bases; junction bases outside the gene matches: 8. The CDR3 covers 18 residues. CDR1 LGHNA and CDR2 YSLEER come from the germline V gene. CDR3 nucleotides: TGCGCCAGCAGCCAAGCGTTGACGCGGGAGGACTCCTACAATGAGCAGTTCTTC. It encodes CASSQALTREDSYNEQFF.

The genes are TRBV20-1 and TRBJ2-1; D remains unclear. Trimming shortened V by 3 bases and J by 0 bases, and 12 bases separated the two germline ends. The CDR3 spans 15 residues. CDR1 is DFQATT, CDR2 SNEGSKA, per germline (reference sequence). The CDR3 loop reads CSASPDATSYNEQFF. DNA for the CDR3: TGCAGTGCTAGCCCGGACGCGACCTCCTACAATGAGCAGTTCTTC.

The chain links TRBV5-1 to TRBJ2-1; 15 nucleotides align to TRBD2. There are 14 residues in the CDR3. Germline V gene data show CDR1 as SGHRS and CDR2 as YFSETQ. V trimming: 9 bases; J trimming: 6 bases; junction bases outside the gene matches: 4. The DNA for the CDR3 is TGCGCCACCTCGGGACTAGCGGGGGGCAATGAGCAGTTCTTC. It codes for CATSGLAGGNEQFF.

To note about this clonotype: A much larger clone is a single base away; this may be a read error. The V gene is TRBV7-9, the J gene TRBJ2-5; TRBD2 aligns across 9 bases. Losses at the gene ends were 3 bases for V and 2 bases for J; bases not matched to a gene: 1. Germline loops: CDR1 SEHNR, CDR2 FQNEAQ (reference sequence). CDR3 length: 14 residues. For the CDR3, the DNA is TGTGCCAGCAGCTTTCTAGCGGGGCAAGAGACCCAGTACTTC. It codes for CASSFLAGQETQYF.

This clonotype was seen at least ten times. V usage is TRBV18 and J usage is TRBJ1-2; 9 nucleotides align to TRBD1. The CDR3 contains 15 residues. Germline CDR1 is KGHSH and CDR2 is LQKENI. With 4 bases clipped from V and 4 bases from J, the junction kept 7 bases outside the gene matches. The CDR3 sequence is CASSRRDRESYGYTF. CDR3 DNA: TGTGCCAGCTCACGAAGGGACAGGGAATCCTATGGCTACACCTTC.

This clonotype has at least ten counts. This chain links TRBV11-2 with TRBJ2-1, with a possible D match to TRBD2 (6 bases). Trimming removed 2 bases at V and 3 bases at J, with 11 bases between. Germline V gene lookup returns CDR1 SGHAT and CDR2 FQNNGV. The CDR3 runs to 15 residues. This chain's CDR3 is CASSLTGGIYNEQFF. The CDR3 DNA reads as TGTGCCAGCAGCTTAACCGGGGGAATCTACAATGAGCAGTTCTTC. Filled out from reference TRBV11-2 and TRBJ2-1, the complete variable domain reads EAGVAQSPRYKIIEKRQSVAFWCNPISGHATLYWYQQILGQGPKLLIQFQNNGVVDDSQLPKDRFSAERLKGVDSTLKIQPAKLEDSAVYLCASSLTGGIYNEQFFGPGTRLTVL.

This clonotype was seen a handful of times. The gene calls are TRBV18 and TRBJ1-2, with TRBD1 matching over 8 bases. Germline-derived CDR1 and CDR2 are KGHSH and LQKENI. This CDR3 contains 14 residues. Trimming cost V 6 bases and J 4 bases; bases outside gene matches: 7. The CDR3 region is CASSPRGLSYGYTF. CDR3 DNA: TGTGCCAGCTCCCCCAGGGGGCTAAGCTATGGCTACACCTTC.

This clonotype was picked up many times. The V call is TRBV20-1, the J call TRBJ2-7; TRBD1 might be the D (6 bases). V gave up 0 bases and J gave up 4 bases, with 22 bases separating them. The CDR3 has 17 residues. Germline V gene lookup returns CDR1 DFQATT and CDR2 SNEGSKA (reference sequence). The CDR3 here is CSARDPSSRGNGYEQYF. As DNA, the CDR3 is TGCAGTGCTAGAGACCCCTCGTCTAGGGGGAACGGTTACGAGCAGTACTTC.

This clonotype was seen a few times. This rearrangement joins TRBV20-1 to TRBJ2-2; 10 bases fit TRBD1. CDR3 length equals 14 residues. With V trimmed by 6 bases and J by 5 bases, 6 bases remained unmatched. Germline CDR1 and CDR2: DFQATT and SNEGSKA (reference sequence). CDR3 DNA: TGCAGTGCCAGGGACAGGGGACCTACCGGGGAGCTGTTTTTT. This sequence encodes CSARDRGPTGELFF.

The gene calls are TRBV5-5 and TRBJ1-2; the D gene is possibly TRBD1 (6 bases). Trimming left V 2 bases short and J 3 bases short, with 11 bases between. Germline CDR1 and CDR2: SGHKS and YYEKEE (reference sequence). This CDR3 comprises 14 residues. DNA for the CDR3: TGTGCCAGCAGCTTCGGGGGGGCAGACTATGGCTACACCTTC. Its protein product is CASSFGGADYGYTF.